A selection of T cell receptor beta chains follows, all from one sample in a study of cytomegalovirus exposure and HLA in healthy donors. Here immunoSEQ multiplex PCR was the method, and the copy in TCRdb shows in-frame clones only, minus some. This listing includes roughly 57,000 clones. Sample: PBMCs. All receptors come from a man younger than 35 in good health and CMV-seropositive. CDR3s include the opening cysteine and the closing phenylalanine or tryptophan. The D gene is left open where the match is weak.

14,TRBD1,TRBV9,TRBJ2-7,CASSEGTDLNEQYF,TGTGCCAGCAGCGAAGGGACAGACCTAAACGAGCAGTACTTC
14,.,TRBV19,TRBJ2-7,CASNSGRGHYEQYF,TGTGCCAGTAATTCGGGACGGGGACACTACGAGCAGTACTTC
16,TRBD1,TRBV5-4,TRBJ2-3,CASSSLRDRGPDTQYF,TGTGCCAGCAGCTCCCTCCGGGACAGGGGTCCAGATACGCAGTATTTT
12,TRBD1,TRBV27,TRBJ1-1,CARPGGRTEAFF,TGTGCCAGACCAGGGGGCCGCACTGAAGCTTTCTTT
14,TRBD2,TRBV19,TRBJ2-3,CASSTGLATDTQYF,TGTGCCAGTAGTACGGGACTAGCAACAGATACGCAGTATTTT
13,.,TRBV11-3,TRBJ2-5,CASSFTDLETQYF,TGTGCCAGCAGCTTCACAGATTTGGAGACCCAGTACTTC
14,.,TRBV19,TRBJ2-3,CASSITLVTDTQYF,TGTGCCAGTAGTATAACGTTAGTCACAGATACGCAGTATTTT
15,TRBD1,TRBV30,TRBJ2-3,CAWSVLGQEADTQYF,TGTGCCTGGAGTGTACTAGGACAGGAAGCAGATACGCAGTATTTT
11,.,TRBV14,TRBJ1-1,CASREDSEAFF,TGTGCCAGCAGAGAAGACAGTGAAGCTTTCTTT
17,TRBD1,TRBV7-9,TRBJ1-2,CASSSMGQGIGAYGYTF,TGTGCCAGCAGCTCCATGGGACAGGGAATCGGGGCTTATGGCTACACCTTC
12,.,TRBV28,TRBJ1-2,CASTRPSGGYTF,TGTGCCAGCACCAGACCTTCGGGGGGCTACACCTTC
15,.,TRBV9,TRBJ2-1,CASSVSSPSYNEQFF,TGTGCCAGCAGCGTGTCTAGCCCGTCTTACAATGAGCAGTTCTTC
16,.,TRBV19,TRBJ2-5,CASSIGSGTGREAQYF,TGTGCCAGTAGTATCGGAAGCGGGACAGGCCGGGAGGCCCAGTACTTC
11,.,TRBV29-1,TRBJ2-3,CSVFLADTQYF,TGCAGCGTTTTCCTCGCAGATACGCAGTATTTT
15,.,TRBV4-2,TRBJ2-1,CASSQEGGDYNEQFF,TGTGCCAGCAGCCAAGAGGGCGGGGACTACAATGAGCAGTTCTTC
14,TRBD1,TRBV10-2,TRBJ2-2,CASGQGGNTGELFF,TGCGCCAGCGGACAGGGAGGGAACACCGGGGAGCTGTTTTTT
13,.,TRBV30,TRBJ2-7,CAWTPTPPHEQYF,TGTGCCTGGACCCCTACCCCCCCACACGAGCAGTACTTC
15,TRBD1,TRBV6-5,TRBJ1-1,CASRLSFTGVDEAFF,TGTGCCAGCAGGTTATCCTTCACAGGGGTAGATGAAGCTTTCTTT
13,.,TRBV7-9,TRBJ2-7,CASSFGGSGEQYF,TGTGCCAGCAGCTTCGGGGGATCGGGGGAGCAGTACTTC
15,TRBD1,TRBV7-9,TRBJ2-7,CASGDRGQGIHEQYF,TGTGCCAGCGGTGACAGGGGACAGGGGATCCACGAGCAGTACTTC
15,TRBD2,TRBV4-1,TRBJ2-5,CASSQGHGRRETQYF,TGCGCCAGCAGCCAAGGGCACGGGAGGAGAGAGACCCAGTACTTC
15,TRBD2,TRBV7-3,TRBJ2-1,CASSSGLAPMNEQFF,TGTGCCAGCAGCTCGGGACTAGCCCCTATGAATGAGCAGTTCTTC
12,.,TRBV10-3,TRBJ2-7,CAIGTEFDEQYF,TGTGCCATCGGTACAGAGTTCGACGAGCAGTACTTC
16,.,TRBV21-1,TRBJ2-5,CASRRDKTGCGETQYF,TGTGCCAGCAGACGCGATAAGACAGGGTGCGGGGAGACCCAGTACTTC
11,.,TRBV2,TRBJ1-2,CASTPGLGYTF,TGTGCCAGCACCCCAGGGCTTGGCTACACCTTC